This T cell receptor (beta chain) originates from a study of shared clonotypes between healthy human individuals. The study, taken as a whole, reports: Read depth was anticipated to influence clonotype sharing among donors. Generation probabilities of non-shared clonotypes were lower (relative to those shared by all four donors).

The V and J ends lost 4 bases and 0 bases, in that order; junction bases with no gene match: 7. The V gene's germline CDR1 is MGHDK and CDR2 SYGVNS. The CDR3 spans 17 residues. As concerns this clone: Its antigen is unknown. Other DNA sequences in this specimen translate into the identical CDR3.

The repertoire was sequenced with immunoSEQ multiplex PCR; TCRdb's copy has only in-frame clones and lacks some. Here the sample spans about 2.4 million clones, roughly 93% being singletons. This receptor was identified in a man younger than 35 in good health. Some clones in this sample may be carry-over from other donors' samples. Sequenced sample: naive CD4+ T cells from PBMCs. The sample's subset: CD45RA+ positively selected. The V gene is TRBV25-1, the J gene TRBJ2-7; 12 bases are a match to TRBD2. The chain's CDR3 is CASSAPGLAGRSYEQYF. In DNA, the CDR3 is TGTGCCAGCAGTGCGCCCGGACTAGCGGGGCGCTCCTACGAGCAGTACTTC.